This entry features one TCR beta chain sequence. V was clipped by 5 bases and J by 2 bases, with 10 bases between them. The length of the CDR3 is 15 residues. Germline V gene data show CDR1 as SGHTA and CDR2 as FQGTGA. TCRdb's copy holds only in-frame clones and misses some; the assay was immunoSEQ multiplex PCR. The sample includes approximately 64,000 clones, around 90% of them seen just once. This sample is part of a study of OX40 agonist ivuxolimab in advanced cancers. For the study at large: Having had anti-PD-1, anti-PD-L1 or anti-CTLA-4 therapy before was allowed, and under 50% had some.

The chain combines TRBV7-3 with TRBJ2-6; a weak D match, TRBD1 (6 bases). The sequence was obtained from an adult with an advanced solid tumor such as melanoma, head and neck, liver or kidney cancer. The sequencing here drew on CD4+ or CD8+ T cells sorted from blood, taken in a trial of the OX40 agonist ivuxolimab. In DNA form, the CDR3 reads TGTGCCAGCAGCCGCACAGGGCCTGGGGCCAACGTCCTGACTTTC. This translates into CASSRTGPGANVLTF.